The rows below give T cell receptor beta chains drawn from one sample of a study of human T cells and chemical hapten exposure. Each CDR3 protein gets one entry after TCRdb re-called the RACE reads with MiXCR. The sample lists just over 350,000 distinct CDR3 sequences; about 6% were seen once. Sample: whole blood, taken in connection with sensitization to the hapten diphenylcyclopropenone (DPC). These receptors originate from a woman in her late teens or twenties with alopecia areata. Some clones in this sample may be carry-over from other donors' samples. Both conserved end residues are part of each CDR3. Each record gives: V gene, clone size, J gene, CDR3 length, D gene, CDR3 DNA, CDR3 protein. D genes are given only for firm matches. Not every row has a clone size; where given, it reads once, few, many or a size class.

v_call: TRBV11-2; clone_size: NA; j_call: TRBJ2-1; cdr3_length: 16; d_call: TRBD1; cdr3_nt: TGTGCCAGCAGTCGCGCCGGGACAGGGCTTTCTGATGAGCAGTTCTTC; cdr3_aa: CASSRAGTGLSDEQFF
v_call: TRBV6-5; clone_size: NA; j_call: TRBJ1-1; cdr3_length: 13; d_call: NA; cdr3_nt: TGTGCCAGCAGTTACTACCTGAACACTGAAGCTTTCTTT; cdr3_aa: CASSYYLNTEAFF
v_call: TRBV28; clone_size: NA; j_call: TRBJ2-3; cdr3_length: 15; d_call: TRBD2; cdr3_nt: TGTGCCAGCAGTTTCCAGCGGGGACTCACAGATACGCAGTATTTT; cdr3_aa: CASSFQRGLTDTQYF
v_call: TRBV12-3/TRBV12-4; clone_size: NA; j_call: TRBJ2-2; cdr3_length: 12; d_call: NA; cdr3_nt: TGTGCCAGCAGTTTTACCTCCGGGGAGCTGTTTTTT; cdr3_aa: CASSFTSGELFF
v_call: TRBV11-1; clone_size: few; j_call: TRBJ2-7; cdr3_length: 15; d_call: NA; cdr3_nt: TGTGCCAGCAGCCCCGCAACTGGCGGTACCTACGAGCAGTACTTC; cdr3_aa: CASSPATGGTYEQYF
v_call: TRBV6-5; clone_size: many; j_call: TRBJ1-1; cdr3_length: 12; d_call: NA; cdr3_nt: TGTGCCAGCAGGGGACCTTACACTGAAGCTTTCTTT; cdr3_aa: CASRGPYTEAFF
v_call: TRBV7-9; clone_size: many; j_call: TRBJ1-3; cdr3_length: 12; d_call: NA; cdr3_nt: TGTGCCAGCAGTTTCGGGGGAAACACCATATATTTT; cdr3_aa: CASSFGGNTIYF
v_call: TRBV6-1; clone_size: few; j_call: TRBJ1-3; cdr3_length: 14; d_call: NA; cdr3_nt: TGTGCCAGCCCGGATGAGGGTTCTGGAAACACCATATATTTT; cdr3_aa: CASPDEGSGNTIYF
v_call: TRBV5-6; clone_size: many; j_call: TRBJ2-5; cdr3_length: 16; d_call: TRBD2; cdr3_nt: TGTGCCAGCAGCTTAGGAAGCGGGGGGGCGAGAGAGACCCAGTACTTC; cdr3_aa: CASSLGSGGARETQYF
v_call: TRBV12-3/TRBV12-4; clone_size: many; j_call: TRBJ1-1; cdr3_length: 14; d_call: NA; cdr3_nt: TGTGCCAGCAGTCTACAAACAGGGTCCACTGAAGCTTTCTTT; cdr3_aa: CASSLQTGSTEAFF
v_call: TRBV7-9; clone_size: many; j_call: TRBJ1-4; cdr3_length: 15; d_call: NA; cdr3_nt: TGTGCCAGCAGCTTAACGGGGCAGGGAAACGAAAAACTGTTTTTT; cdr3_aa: CASSLTGQGNEKLFF
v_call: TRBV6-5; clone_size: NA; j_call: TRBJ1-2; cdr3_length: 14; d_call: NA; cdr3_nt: TGTGCCAGCAGTTACGTAGGGGCAGACTATGGCTACACCTTC; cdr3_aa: CASSYVGADYGYTF
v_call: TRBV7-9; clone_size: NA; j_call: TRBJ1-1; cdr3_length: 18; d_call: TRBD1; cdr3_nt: TGTGCCAGCAGACCAGGGGGCGGAGCCTCACCCCCAAACACTGAAGCTTTCTTT; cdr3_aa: CASRPGGGASPPNTEAFF
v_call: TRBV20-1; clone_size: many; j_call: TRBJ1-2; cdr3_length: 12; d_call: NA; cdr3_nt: TGCAGTGCTTTCCCCGCCGGCTATGGCTACACCTTC; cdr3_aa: CSAFPAGYGYTF
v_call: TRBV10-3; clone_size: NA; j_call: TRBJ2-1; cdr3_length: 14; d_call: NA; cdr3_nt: TGTGCCATCAGTGAGGGGGGGTCCTACAATGAGCAGTTCTTC; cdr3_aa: CAISEGGSYNEQFF
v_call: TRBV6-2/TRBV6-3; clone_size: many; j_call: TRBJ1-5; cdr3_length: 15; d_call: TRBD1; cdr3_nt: TGTGCCAGCAGTCAACGACAGGGGGGCAATCAGCCCCAGCATTTT; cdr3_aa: CASSQRQGGNQPQHF
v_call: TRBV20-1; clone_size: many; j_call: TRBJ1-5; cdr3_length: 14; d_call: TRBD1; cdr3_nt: TGCAGTGCTAGAGACCACCAGGGGGTACAGCCCCAGCATTTT; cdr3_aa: CSARDHQGVQPQHF
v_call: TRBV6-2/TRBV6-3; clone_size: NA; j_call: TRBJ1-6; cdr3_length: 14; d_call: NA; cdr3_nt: TGTGCCTGCAAACTGCAGGGAAGGAATTCACCCCTCCACTTT; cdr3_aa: CACKLQGRNSPLHF
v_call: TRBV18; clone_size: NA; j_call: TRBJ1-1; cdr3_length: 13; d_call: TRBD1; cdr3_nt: TGTGCCAGCTCACCGCAGGAGGGGGCGGAGGCTTTCTTT; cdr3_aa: CASSPQEGAEAFF
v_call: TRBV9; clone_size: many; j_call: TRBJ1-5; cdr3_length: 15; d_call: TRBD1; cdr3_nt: TGTGCCAGCAGCGTAGAGGACAGGAGGAATCAGCCCCAGCATTTT; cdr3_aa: CASSVEDRRNQPQHF
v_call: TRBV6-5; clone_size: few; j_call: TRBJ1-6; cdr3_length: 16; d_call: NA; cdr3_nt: TGTGCCAGCAGTGGTGGTAAGACCCCACTAGGTTCACCCCTCCACTTT; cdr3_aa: CASSGGKTPLGSPLHF
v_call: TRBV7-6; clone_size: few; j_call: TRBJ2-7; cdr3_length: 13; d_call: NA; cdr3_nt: TGTGCCAGCAGCTTAGGAGGAGGCTTCGAGCAGTACTTC; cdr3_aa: CASSLGGGFEQYF
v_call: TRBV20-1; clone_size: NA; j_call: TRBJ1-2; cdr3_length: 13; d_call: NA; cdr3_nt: TGCAGTGCTAGGGAAACAGGGTATTATGGCTACACCTTC; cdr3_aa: CSARETGYYGYTF
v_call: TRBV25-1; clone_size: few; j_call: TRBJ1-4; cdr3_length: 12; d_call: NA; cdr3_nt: TGTGCCAGCAGTGATAGGGGCTCAAAACTGTTTTTT; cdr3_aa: CASSDRGSKLFF
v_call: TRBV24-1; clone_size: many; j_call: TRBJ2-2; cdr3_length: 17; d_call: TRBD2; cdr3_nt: TGTGCCACCAGTGATTATAGCGGGGGCGCGAACACCGGGGAGCTGTTTTTT; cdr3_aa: CATSDYSGGANTGELFF
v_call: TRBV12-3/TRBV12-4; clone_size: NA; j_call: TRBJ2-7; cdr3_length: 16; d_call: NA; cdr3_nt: TGTGCCAGCAGTCACCTTACAGGACGTAGCTCCTACGAGCAGTACTTC; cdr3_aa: CASSHLTGRSSYEQYF
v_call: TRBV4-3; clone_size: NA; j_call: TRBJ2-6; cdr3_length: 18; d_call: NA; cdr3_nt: TGCGCCAGCAGCCAAGATTTTTTAGCCTGGTCTGGGGCCAACGTCCTGACTTTC; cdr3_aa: CASSQDFLAWSGANVLTF
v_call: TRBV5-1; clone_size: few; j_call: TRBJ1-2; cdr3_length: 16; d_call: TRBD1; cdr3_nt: TGCGCCAGCAGCGGTTGGGACAGGAGCAGTAACTATGGCTACACCTTC; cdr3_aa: CASSGWDRSSNYGYTF
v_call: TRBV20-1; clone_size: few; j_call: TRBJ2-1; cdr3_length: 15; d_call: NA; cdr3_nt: TGCAGTGCTAGAGATCTCTCGGCAGGGCGGGATGAGCAGTTCTTC; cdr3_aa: CSARDLSAGRDEQFF
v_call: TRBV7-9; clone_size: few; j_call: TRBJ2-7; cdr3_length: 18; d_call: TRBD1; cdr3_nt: TGTGCCAGCAGCTTAGATCCGCCGGGACAGCTTCCAGCCTACGAGCAGTACTTC; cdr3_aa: CASSLDPPGQLPAYEQYF
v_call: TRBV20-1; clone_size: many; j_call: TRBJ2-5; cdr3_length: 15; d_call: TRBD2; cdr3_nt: TGCAGTGCTAGAGGACTAGCGGGGGCGGAGGAGACCCAGTACTTC; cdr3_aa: CSARGLAGAEETQYF
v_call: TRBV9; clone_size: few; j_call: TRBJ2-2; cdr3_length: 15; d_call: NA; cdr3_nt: TGTGCCAGCAGCTCCCTAGCCCTGAACACCGGGGAGCTGTTTTTT; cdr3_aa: CASSSLALNTGELFF
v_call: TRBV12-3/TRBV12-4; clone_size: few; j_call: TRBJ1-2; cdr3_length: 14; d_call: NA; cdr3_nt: TGTGCCAGCAGACATGAGGACAAATACTATGGCTACACCTTC; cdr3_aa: CASRHEDKYYGYTF
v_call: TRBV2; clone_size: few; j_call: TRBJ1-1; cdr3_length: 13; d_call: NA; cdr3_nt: TGTGCCAGCAGCGGGGGCGGCTTTACTGAAGCTTTCTTT; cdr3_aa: CASSGGGFTEAFF
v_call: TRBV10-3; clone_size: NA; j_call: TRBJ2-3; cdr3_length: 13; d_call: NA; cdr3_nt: TGTGCCATCACGGGGAGTGGCACAGATACGCAGTATTTT; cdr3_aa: CAITGSGTDTQYF
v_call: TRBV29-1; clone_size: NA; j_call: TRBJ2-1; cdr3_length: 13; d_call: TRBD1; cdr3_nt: TGCAGCGCCCACAGGGGACCCTACAATGAGCAGTTCTTC; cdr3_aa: CSAHRGPYNEQFF
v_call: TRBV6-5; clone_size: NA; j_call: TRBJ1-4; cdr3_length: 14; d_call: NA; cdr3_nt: TGTGCCAGCAGTTACGACAGTTGGAATGAAAAACTGTTTTTT; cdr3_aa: CASSYDSWNEKLFF
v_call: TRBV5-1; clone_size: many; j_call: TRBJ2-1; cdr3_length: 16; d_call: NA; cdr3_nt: TGCGCCAGCAGCCCCCAGCAGGCGAGCTCCTACAATGAGCAGTTCTTC; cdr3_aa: CASSPQQASSYNEQFF
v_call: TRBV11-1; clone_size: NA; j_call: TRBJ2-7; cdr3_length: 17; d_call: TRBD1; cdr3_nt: TGTGCCAGCAGCTTAGCGGGTCCGAGGACAGGCACCTACGAGCAGTACTTC; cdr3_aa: CASSLAGPRTGTYEQYF
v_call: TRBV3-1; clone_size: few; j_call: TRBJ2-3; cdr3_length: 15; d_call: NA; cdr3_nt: TGTGCCAGCAGCCGATACGAAGGGGCAGGAGATACGCAGTATTTT; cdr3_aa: CASSRYEGAGDTQYF
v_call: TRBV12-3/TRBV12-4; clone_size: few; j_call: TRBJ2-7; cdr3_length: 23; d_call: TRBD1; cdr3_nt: TGTGCCAGCAGTTTATCTAGAGGGACAGTTACCAGAAAAAGTATCCGGTCGAGATACGAGCAGTACTTC; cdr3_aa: CASSLSRGTVTRKSIRSRYEQYF
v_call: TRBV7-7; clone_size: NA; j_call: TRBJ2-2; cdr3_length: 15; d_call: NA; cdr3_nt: TGTGCTAGCAGCTTAACCTGGGATGACACCGGGGAGCTGTTTTTT; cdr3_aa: CASSLTWDDTGELFF
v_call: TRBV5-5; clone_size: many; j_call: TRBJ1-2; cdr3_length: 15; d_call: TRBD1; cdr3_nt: TGTGCCAGCAGCACCATACAGGGGGCCGGCTATGGCTACACCTTC; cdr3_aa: CASSTIQGAGYGYTF
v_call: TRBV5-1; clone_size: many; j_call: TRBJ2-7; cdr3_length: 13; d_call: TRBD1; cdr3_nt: TGCGCCAGCAGTCCAGGACAGGGCGCCGAGCAGTACTTC; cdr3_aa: CASSPGQGAEQYF
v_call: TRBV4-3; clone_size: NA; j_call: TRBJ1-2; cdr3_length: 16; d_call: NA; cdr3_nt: TGCGCCAGCAGCCAAGATCCCCAGGGACAACTTTATGGCTACACCTTC; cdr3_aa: CASSQDPQGQLYGYTF
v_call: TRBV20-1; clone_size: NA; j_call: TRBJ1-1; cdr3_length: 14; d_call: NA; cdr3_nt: TGCAGTGCTAGTATGGGTGGTGGGTTGACTGAAGCTTTCTTT; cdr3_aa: CSASMGGGLTEAFF
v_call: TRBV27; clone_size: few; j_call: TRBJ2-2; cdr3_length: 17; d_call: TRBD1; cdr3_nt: TGTGCCAGCAGTTCCAGGACCGGGACAGCGAACACCGGGGAGCTGTTTTTT; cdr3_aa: CASSSRTGTANTGELFF
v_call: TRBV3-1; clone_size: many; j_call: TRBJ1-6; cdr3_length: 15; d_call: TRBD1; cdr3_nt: TGTGCCAGCAGCCAAGGAGGGACAGGGAATTCACCCCTCCACTTT; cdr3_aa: CASSQGGTGNSPLHF
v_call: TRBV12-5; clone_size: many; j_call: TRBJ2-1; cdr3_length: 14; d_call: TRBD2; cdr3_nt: TGTGCTAGTGTCCGGACTAGCGGGGTGGATGAGCAGTTCTTC; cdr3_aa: CASVRTSGVDEQFF
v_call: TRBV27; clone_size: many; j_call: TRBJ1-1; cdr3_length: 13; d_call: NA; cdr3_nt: TGTGCCAGCAGTTTGGGCCGGCACACTGAAGCTTTCTTT; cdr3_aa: CASSLGRHTEAFF
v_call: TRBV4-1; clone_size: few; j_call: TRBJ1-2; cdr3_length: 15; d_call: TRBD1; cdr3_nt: TGCGCCAGCAGCCAAGTAGGGACAGGGGGCGGCGGCTACACCTTC; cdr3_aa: CASSQVGTGGGGYTF
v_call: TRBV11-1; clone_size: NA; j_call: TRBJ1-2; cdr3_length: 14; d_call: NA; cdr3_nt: TGTGCCAGCAGCTTAGAACAGGACAACTATGGCTACACCTTC; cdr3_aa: CASSLEQDNYGYTF
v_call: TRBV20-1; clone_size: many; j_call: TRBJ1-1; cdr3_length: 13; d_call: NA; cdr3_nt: TGCAGTGCTAGAAGACCCCTAGGTGCTGAAGCTTTCTTT; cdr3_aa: CSARRPLGAEAFF
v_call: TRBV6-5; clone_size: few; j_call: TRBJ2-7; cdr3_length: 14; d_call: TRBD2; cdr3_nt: TGTGCCAGCAGCCCGGTAGCGGGGGGCAACGAGCAGTACTTC; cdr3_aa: CASSPVAGGNEQYF
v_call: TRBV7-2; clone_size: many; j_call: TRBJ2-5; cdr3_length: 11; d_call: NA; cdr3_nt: TGTGCCAGCCGCGCCGGGGAGACCCAGTACTTC; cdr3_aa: CASRAGETQYF
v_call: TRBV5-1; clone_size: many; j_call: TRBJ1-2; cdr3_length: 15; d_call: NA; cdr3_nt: TGCGCCAGCAGCTTGCAGACAGAAACTAACTATGGCTACACCTTC; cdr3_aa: CASSLQTETNYGYTF
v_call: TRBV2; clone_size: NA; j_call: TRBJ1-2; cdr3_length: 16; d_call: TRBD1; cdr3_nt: TGTGCCAGCAGCTACTTATTTGCAGGGGGCGACTATGGCTACACCTTC; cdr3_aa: CASSYLFAGGDYGYTF
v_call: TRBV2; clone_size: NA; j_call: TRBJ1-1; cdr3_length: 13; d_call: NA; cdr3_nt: TGTGCCAGCAGTGAGGACACTTACACTGAAGCTTTCTTT; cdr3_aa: CASSEDTYTEAFF
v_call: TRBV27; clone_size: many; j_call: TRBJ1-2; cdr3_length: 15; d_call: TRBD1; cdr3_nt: TGTGCCAGCAGTCCTTACAGGGGGCAAGGCTATGGCTACACCTTC; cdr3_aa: CASSPYRGQGYGYTF
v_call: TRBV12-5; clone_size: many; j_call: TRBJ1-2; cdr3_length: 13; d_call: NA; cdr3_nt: TGTGCTAGTGGTTTATCGACATCCTATGGCTACACCTTC; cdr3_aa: CASGLSTSYGYTF